What follows are 25 T cell receptor beta chains derived from one specimen sequenced in a study of beta chain features in type 1 diabetes. The study's findings and limits: A moderate, significant TCRB CDR3 shortening appeared in type 1 diabetes across four CD4+ subsets.

The authors reverse transcribed all of the isolated RNA, so sequencing captured expressed TCRB transcripts. The assay was immunoSEQ multiplex PCR, and TCRdb's table has in-frame clones only and misses some. The sample has roughly 160,000 clones, 8% to 9.5% seen once; the top ten hold around 0.56%. Antigens for these TCRs are unknown. Sequences were obtained from central memory CD4+ T cells from blood. The receptors come from a woman between 18 and 29 years old with type 1 diabetes.

The chain couples TRBV10-3 to TRBJ2-2; 8 positions match TRBD2. This CDR3 has 15 amino acids. Per the germline V gene, CDR1 is ENHRY and CDR2 is SYGVKD. The ends lost 7 bases at V and 6 bases at J; junction bases unmatched: 10. CDR3 in DNA: TGTGCCATCAACCTCAGCGGGAGACGCGCCGGGGAGCTGTTTTTT. Protein sequence: CAINLSGRRAGELFF.

This clone has just a few counts. V usage is TRBV4-3 and J usage is TRBJ2-5; tentative D call: TRBD1 (6 bases). Looked up from germline, CDR1 is LGHNA and CDR2 is YSLEER. V was cut by 1 base and J by 3 bases, with 12 bases left in between. The length of the CDR3 is 15 residues. This CDR3 reads CASSQVGQREETQYF. CDR3 in DNA: TGCGCCAGCAGCCAAGTCGGACAGAGAGAAGAGACCCAGTACTTC.

This clone was detected a few times. The CDR3: CASRKEMNTEAFF. In DNA form, the CDR3 reads TGCGCCAGCAGAAAAGAGATGAACACTGAAGCTTTCTTT. The rearrangement uses TRBV4-3 and TRBJ1-1, with unresolved D. Trimming pared 6 bases from V and 0 bases from J, leaving 8 bases between. Germline CDR1 LGHNA, CDR2 YSLEER. The CDR3 runs to 13 residues.

Comments on this clone: Other DNA sequences in this sample translate to the same CDR3. The chain uses TRBV9 and TRBJ2-5; 9 nucleotides align to TRBD1. Germline-derived CDR1 and CDR2 are SGDLS and YYNGEE. The ends lost 4 bases at V and 5 bases at J; junction bases unmatched: 6. The CDR3 loop spans 14 amino acids. The CDR3 reads CASSTQGAGETQYF. CDR3 bases: TGTGCCAGCAGCACACAGGGGGCGGGGGAGACCCAGTACTTC.

The chain has TRBV5-1 and TRBJ1-2, with a possible D match to TRBD1 (5 bases). In germline, CDR1 is SGHRS, CDR2 YFSETQ. Between the trimmed V and J ends, which lost 3 bases and 1 base, there was a span of 10 bases. The CDR3 spans 14 residues. CDR3 in amino acids: CASSSDSYNYGYTF. CDR3 coding DNA: TGCGCCAGCAGCTCCGACAGTTATAACTATGGCTACACCTTC.

The table lists this clone with a few counts. The rearrangement joins TRBV5-4 to TRBJ2-1, with 13 positions matching TRBD2. Per germline, CDR1 SGHNT and CDR2 YYREEE (reference sequence). V was pared by 3 bases and J by 7 bases, with 7 bases of the junction left unmatched. The CDR3 extends over 16 amino acids. CDR3 protein: CASSSPGTSGTNEQFF. CDR3 sequence (DNA): TGTGCCAGCAGCTCCCCGGGGACTAGCGGGACTAATGAGCAGTTCTTC.

This chain uses TRBV9 with TRBJ1-3, with D hard to call. Germline CDR1 is SGDLS and CDR2 is YYNGEE. Trimming stripped 0 bases from V and 3 bases from J, with 7 bases between. The CDR3 length is 14 residues. CDR3 amino acids: CASSVGTVGNTIYF. As DNA, the CDR3 is TGTGCCAGCAGCGTAGGGACTGTTGGAAACACCATATATTTT.

This clone was found a few times. The J gene is TRBJ2-5, the V gene TRBV5-4, with 7 bases fitting TRBD1. The V gene's germline CDR1 is SGHNT and CDR2 YYREEE (reference sequence). The CDR3 runs 14 residues. The ends lost 4 bases at V and 1 base at J; junction bases unmatched: 4. For the CDR3, the DNA is TGTGCCAGCAGCCAATGGACAGGCCAAGAGACCCAGTACTTC. Amino acid sequence: CASSQWTGQETQYF. Full variable domain (remainder filled in from reference TRBV5-4 and TRBJ2-5): ETGVTQSPTHLIKTRGQQVTLRCSSQSGHNTVSWYQQALGQGPQFIFQYYREEENGRGNFPPRFSGLQFPNYSSELNVNALELDDSALYLCASSQWTGQETQYFGPGTRLLVL.

V is TRBV29-1 and J is TRBJ1-4; TRBD1 matches at 11 bases. CDR3 length: 14 amino acids. Germline assignment: CDR1 SQVTM and CDR2 ANQGSEA. Trimming removed 5 bases from V and 8 bases from J; junction bases left unmatched: 7. CDR3 sequence: CSVWTGGAGEKLFF. CDR3 coding DNA: TGCAGCGTTTGGACAGGGGGCGCAGGAGAAAAACTGTTTTTT.

The genes are TRBV2 and TRBJ1-5, with 10 nucleotides matching TRBD1. Trimming at V came to 5 bases and at J to 3 bases, leaving 4 bases not matched to a gene. The CDR3 loop spans 15 amino acids. Germline CDR1 is SNHLY and CDR2 is FYNNEI. CDR3 sequence: CASSSGTGVNQPQHF. As DNA, the CDR3 is TGTGCCAGCAGTTCCGGGACAGGGGTCAATCAGCCCCAGCATTTT.

The chain links TRBV7-3 to TRBJ1-2, with D perhaps TRBD1 (5 bases). The CDR3 is 14 amino acids. The V end was cut by 5 bases, the J end by 8 bases, with 18 bases between. Germline assignment: CDR1 SGHTA and CDR2 FQGTGA. This CDR3 is CASSPQQGNNGYTF. The DNA of the CDR3 is TGTGCCAGCAGCCCACAGCAGGGTAACAACGGCTACACCTTC.

This sequence joins TRBV7-2 and TRBJ1-5; D may be TRBD1 (6 bases). Germline V gene lookup returns CDR1 SGHTA and CDR2 FQGNSA. The CDR3 covers 15 residues. V was trimmed by 1 base and J by 5 bases, leaving 12 bases between them. The DNA of the CDR3 is TGTGCCAGCAGCTTAGAGGGGACAATCGATCAGCCCCAGCATTTT. This codes for CASSLEGTIDQPQHF.

This clone was recorded a few times. V gene TRBV28 combines with J gene TRBJ2-1, with 10 bases fitting TRBD2. The CDR3 totals 15 residues. The germline gives CDR1 MDHEN, CDR2 SYDVKM. V lost 4 bases and J lost 9; bases outside the gene matches: 9. CDR3 region: CASSSQAGGLFEQFF. As DNA, the CDR3 is TGTGCCAGCAGTTCCCAAGCGGGAGGGCTTTTTGAGCAGTTCTTC.

This clone was recorded a few times. The gene calls are TRBV19 and TRBJ1-1; perhaps TRBD1 as D (5 bases). Per the germline V gene, CDR1 is LNHDA and CDR2 is SQIVND (reference sequence). This CDR3 is built from 14 residues. V was trimmed by 11 bases and J by 1 base, leaving 17 bases between them. The CDR3 coding sequence is TGTGCCGCGACAGTCAGCTTTCCGAACACTGAAGCTTTCTTT. This translates into CAATVSFPNTEAFF. Using reference TRBV19 and TRBJ1-1 for the parts outside the CDR3, the full variable domain is DGGITQSPKYLFRKEGQNVTLSCEQNLNHDAMYWYRQDPGQGLRLIYYSQIVNDFQKGDIAEGYSVSREKKESFPLTVTSAQKNPTAFYLCAATVSFPNTEAFFGQGTRLTVV.

V usage is TRBV30 and J usage is TRBJ1-3; D is possibly TRBD1 (5 bases). The CDR3 loop spans 14 amino acids. V lost 1 base and J lost 0, with 7 bases in between. Germline loops: CDR1 GTSNPN, CDR2 SVGIG (reference sequence). The CDR3 bases are TGTGCCTGGAGTGCAGGGTTCTCTGGAAACACCATATATTTT. This sequence encodes CAWSAGFSGNTIYF.

This clone was found a few times. The chain employs TRBV11-3 and TRBJ2-7, with TRBD1 matching over 9 bases. Germline lookup yields CDR1 SGHNT and CDR2 YENEEA. The CDR3 is 12 amino acids. With 5 bases clipped from V and 7 bases from J, the junction kept 3 bases outside the gene matches. CDR3 DNA: TGTGCCAGCAGCCACGGGACAGGGGAGCAGTACTTC. Protein product: CASSHGTGEQYF.

The genes are TRBV29-1 and TRBJ1-1, with a tentative D call TRBD1 (6 bases). This CDR3 has 13 residues. Per germline, CDR1 SQVTM and CDR2 ANQGSEA. Between the trimmed V and J ends, which lost 0 bases and 11 bases, there was a span of 16 bases. The chain's CDR3 is CSVEDGLRQGAFF. The CDR3 DNA is TGCAGCGTTGAAGATGGGTTAAGGCAGGGGGCTTTCTTT.

This clone was recorded a few times. The chain carries TRBV4-1 and TRBJ2-7, with TRBD1 matching 8 bases. J lost 6 bases, V lost 3 bases, and 4 bases had no gene match. From germline, CDR1 is MGHRA and CDR2 YSYEKL. The CDR3 contains 13 residues. The DNA of the CDR3 is TGCGCCAGCAGCCAGCTGGACAGGGCCGAGCAGTACTTC. Protein product: CASSQLDRAEQYF.

This clone was seen only a few times. The V call is TRBV9, the J call TRBJ1-2; D is ambiguous. V shed 0 bases and J shed 3 bases, with 12 bases lying between them. Looked up from germline, CDR1 is SGDLS and CDR2 is YYNGEE. CDR3 length equals 15 residues. The CDR3 region has the DNA TGTGCCAGCAGCGTAGAAGGGTGGGGAGACTATGGCTACACCTTC. Translated, it gives CASSVEGWGDYGYTF.

The chain combines TRBV7-9 with TRBJ1-2, with D possibly being TRBD1 (6 bases). Deletions cut 2 bases from V and 0 bases from J, with 13 bases between. Germline V gives CDR1 SEHNR, CDR2 FQNEAQ (reference sequence). The CDR3 has 16 amino acids. The CDR3 sequence: CASSLPKQGTNYGYTF. The CDR3 bases are TGTGCCAGCAGCTTACCCAAACAGGGAACTAACTATGGCTACACCTTC. Full variable domain (missing parts from reference TRBV7-9 and TRBJ1-2): DTGVSQNPRHKITKRGQNVTFRCDPISEHNRLYWYRQTLGQGPEFLTYFQNEAQLEKSRLLSDRFSAERPKGSFSTLEIQRTEQGDSAMYLCASSLPKQGTNYGYTFGSGTRLTVV.

The table lists this clone with many counts. The chain has TRBV5-1 and TRBJ2-7; 11 bases line up with TRBD1. This CDR3 is built from 16 residues. V shed 4 bases and J 3 bases; nucleotides not matched to a gene: 9. Germline-derived CDR1 and CDR2 are SGHRS and YFSETQ. In DNA form, the CDR3 reads TGCGCCAGCAGCCCAGATCCCGGGACAGGGGGCTACGAGCAGTACTTC. Protein product: CASSPDPGTGGYEQYF.

This clone was seen a handful of times. The V call is TRBV7-2, the J call TRBJ2-7, with unresolved D. This CDR3 contains 18 residues. V lost 2 bases and J 2 bases, leaving 22 bases between the germline ends. Germline-derived CDR1 and CDR2 are SGHTA and FQGNSA. For the CDR3, the DNA is TGTGCCAGCAGCTTAATTCCCCTCGCAGGCCACGATCCCTACGAGCAGTACTTC. It yields the protein CASSLIPLAGHDPYEQYF. The complete variable domain, with remaining parts taken from reference TRBV7-2 and TRBJ2-7, reads GAGVSQSPSNKVTEKGKDVELRCDPISGHTALYWYRQSLGQGLEFLIYFQGNSAPDKSGLPSDRFSAERTGGSVSTLTIQRTQQEDSAVYLCASSLIPLAGHDPYEQYFGPGTRLTVT.

The rearrangement joins TRBV7-2 to TRBJ1-5; D gene unclear. CDR3 length: 13 amino acids. V dropped 1 base and J dropped 9 bases, with 10 bases sitting between them. Per the germline V gene, CDR1 is SGHTA and CDR2 is FQGNSA. In DNA form, the CDR3 reads TGTGCCAGCAGCTTAGACAGCCTATCGCCCCAGCATTTT. Translation: CASSLDSLSPQHF.

This clone was seen more than once but under ten times. The J gene is TRBJ1-2, the V gene TRBV28, with D maybe TRBD1 (5 bases). CDR3 length: 13 residues. V lost 7 bases and J lost 10, with 19 bases in between. Germline CDR1 and CDR2: MDHEN and SYDVKM. As DNA, the CDR3 is TGTGCCAGCACCCTAATTGGTAGGGGCGACTACACCTTC. This sequence encodes CASTLIGRGDYTF.

This clone was recorded a few times. The V gene is TRBV11-2, the J gene TRBJ1-4; 7 nucleotides align to TRBD1. Unmatched junction bases numbered 6, after V lost 3 bases and J lost 8 bases. Per germline, CDR1 SGHAT and CDR2 FQNNGV. There are 14 residues in the CDR3. The CDR3 DNA is TGTGCCAGCAGCTTCCAGACAGGGCGGGAAAAACTGTTTTTT. It encodes CASSFQTGREKLFF. The complete variable domain, with remaining parts taken from reference TRBV11-2 and TRBJ1-4, reads EAGVAQSPRYKIIEKRQSVAFWCNPISGHATLYWYQQILGQGPKLLIQFQNNGVVDDSQLPKDRFSAERLKGVDSTLKIQPAKLEDSAVYLCASSFQTGREKLFFGSGTQLSVL.